This TCR beta chain emerged from a study of tumor-infiltrating lymphocytes in primary liver carcinoma. Across the study: Roughly 3.5 to 8 million productive TCRbeta reads came from each sample, comparable across tissue types.

Each 20-30 mg portion of unsorted bulk tissue served as the source for co-extraction of RNA and DNA. The CDR3 covers 14 residues. CDR1 and CDR2 from the germline V gene are MNHNY and SVGAGI (reference sequence). Points on this clonotype: The CDR3 end shows no conserved phenylalanine or tryptophan, and so a read error is likely.

TCR beta cDNA was prepared out of about 510 ng total RNA by means of a constant-region primer. Three nested multiplex PCR rounds, a slightly modified ARM-PCR method, built the TCR beta libraries. For around 11 cycles apiece, the opening two PCR rounds ran with TRBV1-TRBV30 forward primers and a C-beta reverse primer. MiXCR, run by TCRdb on the multiplex PCR reads, gives a single entry per CDR3 protein. There are about 92,000 distinct CDR3 sequences in the sample; less than 75% occur only once, and 27% lies in the top ten. The sample comprised tumor-adjacent normal liver tissue. The chain couples TRBV6-6 to TRBJ1-5, with D perhaps TRBD1 (6 bases). This receptor was obtained from a man aged 35 to 55 with primary liver carcinoma and hepatitis B virus infection. The CDR3 coding sequence is TGTGCCAGCAGTCGCAGGGGAGAGAATCAGTCCCAGCATTAT. It yields the protein CASSRRGENQSQHY.